The rows below give T cell receptor beta chains drawn from one sample of a study of OX40 agonist ivuxolimab in advanced cancers. The method was immunoSEQ multiplex PCR; TCRdb's version includes in-frame clones alone and lacks a portion of them. The sample holds 30,000 to 45,000 clones, almost 85% seen once. The specimen comprised CD4+ or CD8+ T cells sorted from blood, sampled in a trial of the OX40 agonist ivuxolimab. All receptors derive from an adult with an advanced solid tumor such as melanoma, head and neck, liver or kidney cancer. Each CDR3 is given with its conserved first and last residue. D genes are given only for firm matches. Size is omitted from some rows. Given values are once, few, many or a class for expanded clones.

CDR3nt,CDR3aa,d_gene,v_gene,j_gene,abundance
TGTGCCAGCAGCTTAGCCTTAGGCGTTCAAGAGACCCAGTACTTC,CASSLALGVQETQYF,-,TRBV7-9,TRBJ2-5,-
TGCAGCGTTGAAAGGCCAGCGGGGAATGAGCAGTTCTTC,CSVERPAGNEQFF,TRBD2,TRBV29-1,TRBJ2-1,-
TGTGCCAGCAGTCGGTGGCCACACAACTATGGCTACACCTTC,CASSRWPHNYGYTF,-,TRBV6-5,TRBJ1-2,-
TGTGCCACCAGGCCGGGGACCTCCTACAATGAGCAGTTCTTC,CATRPGTSYNEQFF,-,TRBV19,TRBJ2-1,-
TGTGCCAGCAGTGCGGGACAGGGTTCCTACGAGCAGTACTTC,CASSAGQGSYEQYF,TRBD1,TRBV2,TRBJ2-7,few
TGCAGCGTTGTTGGGACCCAGAGCTCCTACAATGAGCAGTTCTTC,CSVVGTQSSYNEQFF,-,TRBV29-1,TRBJ2-1,-
TGTGCCAGCAGCTTGCGGCGGTTTGGGGACGAGCAGTACTTC,CASSLRRFGDEQYF,-,TRBV7-9,TRBJ2-7,-
TGTGCCAGCAGCTTAGGGGCCCGCGGGAATTCACCCCTCCACTTT,CASSLGARGNSPLHF,-,TRBV7-6,TRBJ1-6,-
TGTGCCATCAGTGGATTTGGCACTAATGAAAAACTGTTTTTT,CAISGFGTNEKLFF,-,TRBV10-3,TRBJ1-4,-
TGTGCCAGCTCCTGGGGAAGGAGGGAAAAACTGTTTTTT,CASSWGRREKLFF,-,TRBV21-1,TRBJ1-4,-
TGTGCCAGCAGTTCTCCTGGGGGGTCCGGGCAGCCCCAGCATTTT,CASSSPGGSGQPQHF,-,TRBV2,TRBJ1-5,-
TGTGCCAGCGGGGAGGGGGGGTCCAGGGCCCCCTTCACTGAAGCTTTCTTT,CASGEGGSRAPFTEAFF,-,TRBV28,TRBJ1-1,-
TGTGCCACCTCCACCGGGGAGCTGTTTTTT,CATSTGELFF,-,TRBV28,TRBJ2-2,-
TGTGCCAGCAGGAGGTTTCAGGGCGGCCAAGAGACCCAGTACTTC,CASRRFQGGQETQYF,-,TRBV2,TRBJ2-5,-
TGTGCCAGCTGTGGGAGGGACAGGATCTCCTACGAGCAGTACTTC,CASCGRDRISYEQYF,-,TRBV6-1,TRBJ2-7,once
TGTGCCAGTAGTGTTTCGGAGGCGGGCGAGCAGTACTTC,CASSVSEAGEQYF,-,TRBV19,TRBJ2-7,-
TGTGCCAGCGGTCGGGACTCTGGAAACACCATATATTTT,CASGRDSGNTIYF,-,TRBV7-3,TRBJ1-3,few
TGTGCCAGCGCCCGGGACTGGATCTCATACGAGCAGTACTTC,CASARDWISYEQYF,-,TRBV2,TRBJ2-7,-
TGTGCCAGTAGTCTCGGGGGGAACACCGGGGAGCTGTTTTTT,CASSLGGNTGELFF,-,TRBV19,TRBJ2-2,-
TGTGCCAGCAGTGAAGCAGGGGTTCTCATGAACACTGAAGCTTTCTTT,CASSEAGVLMNTEAFF,-,TRBV6-1,TRBJ1-1,once
TGTGCCAGCAGTCCGCCTGGACTAAACACAGATACGCAGTATTTT,CASSPPGLNTDTQYF,-,TRBV28,TRBJ2-3,few
TGTGCCAGCAGCGTAGCTACTAGCGGGAGGGCCGTCGGGGAGCTGTTTTTT,CASSVATSGRAVGELFF,TRBD2,TRBV9,TRBJ2-2,-
TGTGCCAGCAGTCTCCTCTTAGGAGGCACAGATACGCAGTATTTT,CASSLLLGGTDTQYF,-,TRBV28,TRBJ2-3,once
TGTGCCATCAGTGATCTGGTGGGAGCATCGTACGAGCAGTACTTC,CAISDLVGASYEQYF,-,TRBV10-3,TRBJ2-7,-
TGTGCCAGTAGTATCGAGGCGGGAAGTAACTATGGCTACACCTTC,CASSIEAGSNYGYTF,-,TRBV19,TRBJ1-2,-
TGCGCCAGCAGTGAGGTAGCGGGAGGCCCTCGAAATGAGCAGTTCTTC,CASSEVAGGPRNEQFF,TRBD2,TRBV10-1,TRBJ2-1,-
TGTGCCAGCAGTTTATATCCCGGGCCCTGGGTGATGAACACTGAAGCTTTCTTT,CASSLYPGPWVMNTEAFF,-,TRBV27,TRBJ1-1,-
TGTGCCAGCTCACCGGGACAGGGGACTGAAGCTTTCTTT,CASSPGQGTEAFF,TRBD1,TRBV18,TRBJ1-1,-
TGTGCCAGCCATTCCAACAGGGGTGAGCAGTTCTTC,CASHSNRGEQFF,TRBD1,TRBV6-5,TRBJ2-1,-
TGTGCCAGCAGCCCAGGATTTGGATTAGGGGAAAAACTGTTTTTT,CASSPGFGLGEKLFF,-,TRBV7-9,TRBJ1-4,-
TGTGCCAGCAGCAGACAGGGGTTCATGAACACTGAAGCTTTCTTT,CASSRQGFMNTEAFF,TRBD1,TRBV2,TRBJ1-1,once
TGTGCCAGCAGCATCGGGACAGGGAGGCGCAATCAGCCTCAGCATTTT,CASSIGTGRRNQPQHF,TRBD1,TRBV5-6,TRBJ1-5,-
TGTGCCTGTCCAAAGCTTAACTATGGCTACACCTTC,CACPKLNYGYTF,-,TRBV30,TRBJ1-2,-
TGTGCCAGCAGCTTAGAGCGCACCGGGACATCAGGCTACACCTTC,CASSLERTGTSGYTF,-,TRBV11-2,TRBJ1-2,-
TGTGCCAGCAGCCCCCGAACACTAGCGGGAGAGGCAGATACGCAGTATTTT,CASSPRTLAGEADTQYF,TRBD2,TRBV7-8,TRBJ2-3,-
TGTGCCTGGGGTCCCGGGACCTTTCCCGGGGAGCTGTTTTTT,CAWGPGTFPGELFF,-,TRBV30,TRBJ2-2,-
TGCAGCGTTCGGGACAGCTACGAGCAGTACTTC,CSVRDSYEQYF,TRBD1,TRBV29-1,TRBJ2-7,-
TGTGCCAGCAGTTTCCGTGGTCGGACCCAGCATTTT,CASSFRGRTQHF,-,TRBV28,TRBJ1-5,-
TGTGCCAGCAGTTTAGTCTACAATGAGCAGTTCTTC,CASSLVYNEQFF,-,TRBV7-9,TRBJ2-1,-
TGTGCCAGCAGCTCGTCAGGGATAGGCAGGGGGTTCTACACCTTC,CASSSSGIGRGFYTF,TRBD1,TRBV7-2,TRBJ1-2,-
TGCAGTGCGGACAGGGGTACTGAAGCTTTCTTT,CSADRGTEAFF,TRBD1,TRBV20-1,TRBJ1-1,-
TGCGCCAGCAGTCGAAACCCGACAGGGATGGGCAATCAGCCCCAGCATTTT,CASSRNPTGMGNQPQHF,TRBD1,TRBV5-1,TRBJ1-5,-
TGTGCCTGGAGTGTATTCCCTAGCGGGGCGGTCGGGACCCAGTACTTC,CAWSVFPSGAVGTQYF,TRBD2,TRBV30,TRBJ2-5,-
TGTGCCAGCAGCGTAGTCAGGGCCGATACGCAGTATTTT,CASSVVRADTQYF,-,TRBV9,TRBJ2-3,-
TGTGCCAGCAGCCCGCAGTTTGGCGGGGAGCTGTTTTTT,CASSPQFGGELFF,-,TRBV11-2,TRBJ2-2,-
TGTGCCAGCAGCTTAGTGGGGCAGGGCTACACCTTC,CASSLVGQGYTF,-,TRBV7-9,TRBJ1-2,-
TGTGCCACCAGCCGACAGGGGGCGGGGGGTGAAAAACTGTTTTTT,CATSRQGAGGEKLFF,TRBD1,TRBV15,TRBJ1-4,-
TGTGCCAGCAGCCAAGAGGTCCGATACAATGAGCAGTTCTTC,CASSQEVRYNEQFF,-,TRBV7-8,TRBJ2-1,-
TGTGCCAGCAGATGGACTAGCGGGAGGTTCGAGCAGTACTTC,CASRWTSGRFEQYF,TRBD2,TRBV6-1,TRBJ2-7,-
TGTGCCAGCAGTGAAGGTGACAGTCTTACCGAAGCTTTCTTT,CASSEGDSLTEAFF,-,TRBV2,TRBJ1-1,once
TGTGCCAGCAGCCCGCCCGGGACAGGGTATGGCTACACCTTC,CASSPPGTGYGYTF,TRBD1,TRBV6-5,TRBJ1-2,-
TGTGCCAGCAGCTTGGTTGGAAATCAGCCCCAGCATTTT,CASSLVGNQPQHF,-,TRBV5-6,TRBJ1-5,-
TGTGCCTGGAGCCATGAAACAGGGGTTGGGGGCCTTAATGAAAAACTGTTTTTT,CAWSHETGVGGLNEKLFF,TRBD1,TRBV30,TRBJ1-4,-